Listed below are T cell receptor beta chains from one sample, sequenced in a study of blood T cell repertoires in COVID-19. The data were produced by immunoSEQ multiplex PCR, yet TCRdb's version contains in-frame clones alone and is incomplete. The table includes fewer than 400,000 clones, around 90% detected once. Sequencing input: PBMCs or T cells enriched from blood (not recorded which). Receptors originate from a man aged 55 to 70 who had recovered from COVID-19. CDR3s include the opening cysteine and the closing phenylalanine or tryptophan. A D gene is named only where the DNA matches it firmly. Only part of the rows carry a size: once, few, many, or a class if the clone is expanded.

clone_size	d_call	v_call	j_call	cdr3_nt	cdr3_aa
.	TRBD2	TRBV10-3	TRBJ2-7	TGTGCCATCAGTGAGGACGCGGGAGGGCGCTACGAGCAGTACTTC	CAISEDAGGRYEQYF
.	.	TRBV11-2	TRBJ1-2	TGTGCCAGCAGCTTAGCGATGACACCCGCGGGTGGCTACACCTTC	CASSLAMTPAGGYTF
.	TRBD2	TRBV6-5	TRBJ2-7	TGTGCCAGCAGTTACGTCGGTAGCGGGAGTATTTACGAGCAGTACTTC	CASSYVGSGSIYEQYF
.	.	TRBV7-8	TRBJ1-5	TGTGCCAGCAGCTTCGGGGATCAGCCCCAGCATTTT	CASSFGDQPQHF
.	TRBD1	TRBV28	TRBJ1-5	TGTGCCAGCAGTTCGGGACAGGGCGGACGGTGGGTCAATCAGCCCCAGCATTTT	CASSSGQGGRWVNQPQHF
.	TRBD1	TRBV24-1	TRBJ1-2	TGTGCCACCAGTGCCGGACAGGGGAATACTGGCTACACCTTC	CATSAGQGNTGYTF
few	TRBD2	TRBV4-1	TRBJ2-7	TGCGCCAGCAGCCAACAAGCGGGGCATAGCTACGAGCAGTACTTC	CASSQQAGHSYEQYF
.	.	TRBV7-9	TRBJ2-1	TGTGCCAGCAGCTTAGCGAGCAATGAGCAGTTCTTC	CASSLASNEQFF
.	TRBD2	TRBV7-3	TRBJ2-7	TGTGCCAGCAGCTACGCGGGAGGGGAGCAGTACTTC	CASSYAGGEQYF
.	TRBD2	TRBV27	TRBJ2-4	TGTGCCAGTGGGGGGGTAGCGGGAGGTAACATTCAGTACTTC	CASGGVAGGNIQYF
.	TRBD1	TRBV19	TRBJ1-5	TGTGCCAGTTCCGAAAGGACAGGGAGTCAGCCCCAGCATTTT	CASSERTGSQPQHF
.	TRBD2	TRBV28	TRBJ2-1	TGTGCCAGCACTGGGACTAGCGGCTACAATGAGCAGTTCTTC	CASTGTSGYNEQFF
.	TRBD1	TRBV24-1	TRBJ2-3	TGTGCCACCAGTGATTGGGGCAGGGGGACAGATACGCAGTATTTT	CATSDWGRGTDTQYF
.	.	TRBV6-1	TRBJ1-5	TGTGCCAGCAGTGAAGCCCCGGGGAACATGAAAAATCAGCCCCAGCATTTT	CASSEAPGNMKNQPQHF
few	.	TRBV19	TRBJ2-1	TGTGCCAGTAGTATCCGACGGGGGGGGACAGGGCCCTACAATGAGCAGTTCTTC	CASSIRRGGTGPYNEQFF
.	.	TRBV20-1	TRBJ2-7	TGCAGTGCTAGTTCTCGTGCAGGGGCAGATTACGAGCAGTACTTC	CSASSRAGADYEQYF
.	TRBD1	TRBV5-8	TRBJ2-5	TGTGCCAGCAGCTTGGATCCAGGGGGAGAGACCCAGTACTTC	CASSLDPGGETQYF
.	TRBD1	TRBV12-3/TRBV12-4	TRBJ1-1	TGTGCCAGCAGGACGACAGGGACGGGTGAAGCTTTCTTT	CASRTTGTGEAFF
.	.	TRBV7-3	TRBJ2-3	TGTGCCAGCAGCTTGGCCGGGGGCACAGATACGCAGTATTTT	CASSLAGGTDTQYF
.	TRBD2	TRBV5-1	TRBJ2-2	TGCGCCAGCAGACTTGACGGGGGGGACACCGGGGAGCTGTTTTTT	CASRLDGGDTGELFF
once	TRBD2	TRBV9	TRBJ2-1	TGTGCCAGCAGCGTAGCGCCAGCGGGAGGGCGCAATGAGCAGTTCTTC	CASSVAPAGGRNEQFF
.	TRBD1	TRBV10-3	TRBJ1-1	TGTGCCATCAGTGAGCCAGGACAGGGTTCTGCTTTCTTT	CAISEPGQGSAFF
.	.	TRBV5-1	TRBJ2-1	TGCGCCAGCAGCTTGGAGCCGGAGTCCTACAATGAGCAGTTCTTC	CASSLEPESYNEQFF
.	.	TRBV19	TRBJ2-1	TGTGCCAGTTCGGGGACCTACAATGAGCAGTTCTTC	CASSGTYNEQFF
.	.	TRBV5-1	TRBJ1-1	TGCGCCAGCAGCTCCAGGGCTTTGGGCACTGAAGCTTTCTTT	CASSSRALGTEAFF
.	TRBD2	TRBV24-1	TRBJ2-3	TGTGCCACCAGTGACCCGCGGACTAGCGGTCCCACAGATACGCAGTATTTT	CATSDPRTSGPTDTQYF
.	.	TRBV6-5	TRBJ2-7	TGTGCCAGCAGTTCCGGTGGGTGGCGGGTGGCCTACGAGCAGTACTTC	CASSSGGWRVAYEQYF
.	TRBD2	TRBV18	TRBJ2-1	TGTGCCAGCTCACATAGTCTAGCGGAGATGGATGAGCAGTTCTTC	CASSHSLAEMDEQFF
.	TRBD1	TRBV5-1	TRBJ2-7	TGCGCCAGCAGCTTGGCTGCGGGACAGGGGTTCGGGGAGCAGTACTTC	CASSLAAGQGFGEQYF
few	.	TRBV4-1	TRBJ1-1	TGCGCCAGCAGCCCTGTAGGAGGGGCCTGGAACACTGAAGCTTTCTTT	CASSPVGGAWNTEAFF
.	.	TRBV6-2/TRBV6-3	TRBJ2-2	TGTGCCAGCAGTCCCCGTGGGAGCGGGAACACCGGGGAGCTGTTTTTT	CASSPRGSGNTGELFF
.	.	TRBV19	TRBJ1-4	TGTGCCAGTGGCGACAGTCATGCAACTAATGAAAAACTGTTTTTT	CASGDSHATNEKLFF
.	.	TRBV10-3	TRBJ1-1	TGTGCCATCAGTGAGTCATATAGGGGAGGAGCTTTCTTT	CAISESYRGGAFF
.	.	TRBV5-6	TRBJ2-3	TGTGCCAGCAGCCCCCCTGCGAGGTCTAGCACAGATACGCAGTATTTT	CASSPPARSSTDTQYF
once	.	TRBV29-1	TRBJ2-1	TGCAGCGTTGAGAGGGGGAACGGGGATGAGCAGTTCTTC	CSVERGNGDEQFF
.	.	TRBV5-1	TRBJ1-1	TGCGCCAGCACCCGCAGTGGTAACACTGAAGCTTTCTTT	CASTRSGNTEAFF